This TCR beta chain was sequenced during a study of human T cells and chemical hapten exposure. Study details: Mainly, slight library volume differences in the pool made TCR yields vary. The study, taken as a whole, reports: With DPC sensitization, TCRs exceeding 1 in 1000 frequency showed no change.

The CDR3 loop spans 16 amino acids. V dropped 1 base and J dropped 3 bases, with 16 bases sitting between them. The germline gives CDR1 LGHDT, CDR2 YNNKEL (reference sequence). The time point denotes: healthy volunteer bleed at 6 weeks. Before extraction, the whole blood was not fractionated, and total RNA was taken from it. What the library attached to individual cDNA molecules were unique molecular identifiers. Methods used by the authors: Sample TCR totals centred on a median of 95,638, ranging 23,224 to 690,600. Using its own MiXCR run on the RACE reads, TCRdb lists one record per CDR3 protein. Clone size and V and J calls follow TCRdb, not the original study. The sample shows around 45,000 distinct CDR3 sequences, roughly 3.5% of them seen only once. On this clonotype itself: The antigen is not known.

The gene calls are TRBV3-1 and TRBJ2-7, with D possibly being TRBD1 (5 bases). The sample comprised whole blood. This receptor was taken from a human donor in good health. Some clones in this sample may be carry-over from other donors' samples. The CDR3 DNA sequence: TGTGCCAGCAGCCAAGTAGGTGGGGCCTCCCTCTACGAGCAGTACTTC. It is translated as CASSQVGGASLYEQYF.